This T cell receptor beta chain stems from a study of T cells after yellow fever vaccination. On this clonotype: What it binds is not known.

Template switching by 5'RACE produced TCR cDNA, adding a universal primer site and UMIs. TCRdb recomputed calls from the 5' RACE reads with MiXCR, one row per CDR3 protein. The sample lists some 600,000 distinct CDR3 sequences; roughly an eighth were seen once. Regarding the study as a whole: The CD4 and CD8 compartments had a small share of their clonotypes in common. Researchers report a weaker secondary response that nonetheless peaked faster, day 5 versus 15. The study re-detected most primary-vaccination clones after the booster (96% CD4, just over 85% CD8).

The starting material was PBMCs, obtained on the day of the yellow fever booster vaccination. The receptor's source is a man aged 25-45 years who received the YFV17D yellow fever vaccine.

The CDR3 DNA is TGTGCCTGGAGCGAACACGGGAACACTGAAGCTTTCTTT. Protein: CAWSEHGNTEAFF. The J gene is TRBJ1-1, the V gene TRBV30, with D unresolved. The CDR3 has 13 residues. V was pared by 3 bases and J by 1 base, with 9 bases between. Germline lookup yields CDR1 GTSNPN and CDR2 SVGIG (reference sequence).